The T cell receptor beta chain under discussion was sequenced for a study of blood T cell repertoires in COVID-19 (TCRdb year 2020). General notes on the study: Samples from collaborators originated in the United States, Italy and Spain and spanned both the acute and convalescent phases of COVID-19. A freely available public database, intended as a resource for researchers studying the immune response to SARS-CoV-2, is where the repertoires were released. Where available, HLA class I and class II types were taken from metadata supplied by the sample provider and were not determined by assay-based typing. Samples came from the ongoing ImmuneRACE study (first 160 participants) plus 1,254 subjects from 6 global collaborators. The prospective study material was composed of cDNA or gDNA derived from T cells, B-cell-depleted T cells, or PBMCs. A de-identified subject ID, COVID-19 status, age in years and sex were almost always included in the sample metadata. The dataset comprised deeply sampled blood TCRbeta repertoires from subjects exposed to, actively infected with, or recovered from COVID-19.

A remark on this clone: The specificity of this receptor is unknown. There are no base qualities to consult, and no much larger clone falls within one base.

The collaborating institutions used their own protocols to collect whole blood in K2EDTA tubes. For TCRbeta analysis, collaborator samples were shipped as frozen whole blood, as isolated PBMCs, or as DNA extracted from either sample type. The immunoSEQ Assay, a bias-controlled multiplex PCR, was used to amplify TCRbeta CDR3 regions from genomic DNA. The authors' analysis ran thus. Nucleated cell counts per sample were estimated from amplification of reference gene primers within the assay. To quantify the absolute abundance of each unique TCRbeta CDR3 rearrangement, sequence reads were collapsed and filtered. For each sample, productive Simpson clonality was calculated as the square root of Simpson's diversity index over productive rearrangements. Held by TCRdb, this immuneACCESS table contains in-frame sequences only and omits some clones. Under half of the omission traces to an unresolved V gene where checked; the cause of the rest is unknown. The V and J calls and clone size are taken from that table; D and trimming were inferred from the DNA. Across this sample there are tens of thousands of clones, with 91% seen only once. Around 5.4% of the sample is in the top ten clones.

The CDR3 has 14 amino acids, counting the end cysteine and phenylalanine. Only the CDR3 region is kept as DNA, spanning 42 bases read in frame from base 1. The germline V gene specifies SGHRS as CDR1 and YFSETQ as CDR2. V was cut back by 2 bases and J by 1 base, leaving a gap of 9 bases between them. What the authors observed across the whole study: The amount of clinical and demographic metadata varied by source and participant and was provided uncurated.

The sequenced material came from peripheral blood. This sequence uses TRBV5-1 and TRBJ1-1, and the D gene may be TRBD1, 6 bases matching. The source of this sequence is a woman of 80 years or more with acute or convalescent COVID-19. The DNA sequence is given as TGCGCCAGCAGCTTCACAGGGACGAACACTGAAGCTTTCTTT. It specifies CASSFTGTNTEAFF.